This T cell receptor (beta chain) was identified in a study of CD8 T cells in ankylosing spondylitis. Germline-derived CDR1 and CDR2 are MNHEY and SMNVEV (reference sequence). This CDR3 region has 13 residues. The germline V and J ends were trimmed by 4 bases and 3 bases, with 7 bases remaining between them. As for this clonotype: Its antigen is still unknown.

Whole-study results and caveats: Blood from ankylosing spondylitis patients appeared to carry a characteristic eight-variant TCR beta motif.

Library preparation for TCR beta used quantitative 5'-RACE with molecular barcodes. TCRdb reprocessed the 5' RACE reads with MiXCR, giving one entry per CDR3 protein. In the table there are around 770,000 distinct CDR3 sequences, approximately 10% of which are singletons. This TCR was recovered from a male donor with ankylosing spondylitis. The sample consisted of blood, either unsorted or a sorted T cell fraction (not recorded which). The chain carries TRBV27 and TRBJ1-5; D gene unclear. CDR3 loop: CASSSGYNQPQHF. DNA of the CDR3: TGTGCCAGCAGTTCTGGGTACAATCAGCCCCAGCATTTT.